These T cell receptor beta chains were read from a single sample in a study of metastatic and nonmetastatic thyroid tumors. TCRdb ran MiXCR on the PCR reads. This table has approximately 79,000 clones, roughly 8.6% appearing once. Sequencing was performed on blood. The receptors were sampled from a female donor with papillary thyroid cancer or a benign thyroid nodule (not recorded which). Some clones in this sample may be carry-over from other donors' samples. Both conserved end residues are part of each CDR3. A D gene is named only where the DNA matches it firmly. Size is stated for part of the rows, as once, few or many counts, or as a class when the clone is expanded.

>TRBV10-3|TRBD1|many|TRBJ2-2
CAISSTGGNGELFF
TGTGCCATCAGCTCGACAGGGGGGAACGGGGAGCTGTTTTTT
>TRBV5-1|TRBD1|many|TRBJ1-5
CASSFGTDSNQPQHF
TGCGCCAGCAGCTTTGGGACAGATAGCAATCAGCCCCAGCATTTT
>TRBV18|-|many|TRBJ1-1
CASSPTTANTEAFF
TGTGCCAGCTCACCAACGACAGCGAACACTGAAGCTTTCTTT
>TRBV7-3|TRBD2|once|TRBJ2-3
CAGSLAGAGTDTQYF
TGTGCCGGCAGCTTAGCGGGGGCCGGCACAGATACGCAGTATTTT
>TRBV7-9|TRBD1|many|TRBJ1-4
CASSLTGTNEKLFF
TGTGCCAGCAGCTTGACAGGGACAAATGAAAAACTGTTTTTT
>TRBV20-1|-|many|TRBJ1-6
CSAKGSYNSPLHF
TGCAGTGCTAAGGGCTCCTATAATTCACCCCTCCACTTT
>TRBV4-2|-|-|TRBJ2-7
CASSQGDRYEQYF
TGTGCCAGCAGCCAAGGGGATCGCTACGAGCAGTACTTC
>TRBV20-1|-|many|TRBJ2-7
CSASMWGESYEQYF
TGCAGTGCTAGTATGTGGGGGGAATCCTACGAGCAGTACTTC
>TRBV12-3/TRBV12-4|TRBD1|many|TRBJ1-2
CASSGTGRSYGYTF
TGTGCCAGCAGCGGGACAGGGCGCAGCTATGGCTACACCTTC
>TRBV7-2|TRBD2|many|TRBJ2-2
CASSPGGYTGELFF
TGTGCCAGCAGCCCGGGGGGATACACCGGGGAGCTGTTTTTT
>TRBV9|TRBD2|many|TRBJ2-1
CASSVEGLADEQFF
TGTGCCAGCAGCGTAGAGGGACTAGCTGATGAGCAGTTCTTC
>TRBV25-1|-|many|TRBJ1-1
CASSEYQDNTEAFF
TGTGCCAGCAGTGAATATCAGGACAACACTGAAGCTTTCTTT
>TRBV6-1|-|many|TRBJ2-1
CASSSHSSYNEQFF
TGTGCCAGTTCATCCCATAGCTCCTACAATGAGCAGTTCTTC
>TRBV9|TRBD2|many|TRBJ2-3
CASSAGASGGYTDTQYF
TGTGCCAGCAGCGCCGGGGCTAGCGGGGGATACACAGATACGCAGTATTTT
>TRBV5-1|TRBD1|many|TRBJ2-5
CASSFNRGEETQYF
TGCGCCAGCAGCTTTAACAGGGGGGAGGAGACCCAGTACTTC
>TRBV6-2/TRBV6-3|TRBD2|many|TRBJ2-7
CASGEGTSGAGEQYF
TGTGCCAGCGGGGAAGGGACTAGCGGGGCAGGCGAGCAGTACTTC
>TRBV2|-|many|TRBJ2-7
CASPPAGLARYEQYF
TGTGCCAGCCCCCCGGCGGGGCTAGCTCGGTACGAGCAGTACTTC
>TRBV2|-|many|TRBJ1-1
CASTPGLEAFF
TGTGCCAGCACCCCAGGGTTAGAAGCTTTCTTT
>TRBV2|-|many|TRBJ2-5
CASKVEAVPFWAQYF
TGTGCCAGCAAGGTCGAGGCGGTCCCCTTTTGGGCCCAGTACTTC
>TRBV19|-|many|TRBJ1-5
CASQRGYSNQPQHF
TGTGCCAGTCAGAGGGGTTATAGCAATCAGCCCCAGCATTTT
>TRBV7-2|TRBD2|many|TRBJ2-1
CASSSSGGAYNEQFF
TGTGCCAGCAGCAGTAGCGGGGGGGCCTACAATGAGCAGTTCTTC
>TRBV6-2/TRBV6-3|-|many|TRBJ1-4
CASRRGGNEKLFF
TGTGCCAGCAGGAGGGGCGGAAATGAAAAACTGTTTTTT
>TRBV9|-|many|TRBJ1-2
CASSVAPAGSYGYTF
TGTGCCAGCAGCGTAGCCCCGGCGGGATCCTATGGCTACACCTTC
>TRBV30|-|many|TRBJ2-5
CAWTPGGLWETQYF
TGTGCCTGGACGCCAGGAGGGCTCTGGGAGACCCAGTACTTC
>TRBV2|-|many|TRBJ2-7
CASRRSGTYEQYF
TGTGCCAGCCGCCGAAGCGGTACCTACGAGCAGTACTTC
>TRBV7-9|-|many|TRBJ2-1
CASSPSYNEQFF
TGTGCCAGCAGCCCCTCCTACAATGAGCAGTTCTTC
>TRBV18|-|few|TRBJ2-6
CASSSGDSGANVLTF
TGTGCCAGCTCATCTGGGGACTCTGGGGCCAACGTCCTGACTTTC
>TRBV20-1|TRBD1|many|TRBJ2-7
CSATGTGRTYEQYF
TGCAGTGCCACCGGGACAGGGAGGACCTACGAGCAGTACTTC
>TRBV6-1|-|many|TRBJ1-3
CASSEATGPSGNTIYF
TGTGCCAGCAGTGAAGCAACTGGGCCTTCTGGAAACACCATATATTTT
>TRBV7-2|-|many|TRBJ1-2
CASSPDRNYGYTF
TGTGCCAGCAGCCCTGACAGGAACTATGGCTACACCTTC
>TRBV6-1|-|few|TRBJ2-5
CASSRQLQETQYF
TGTGCCAGCAGTCGACAGCTTCAAGAGACCCAGTACTTC
>TRBV19|TRBD1|many|TRBJ1-2
CASSLGQGGGYTF
TGTGCCAGTAGCCTAGGACAGGGAGGAGGCTACACCTTC
>TRBV7-9|-|many|TRBJ2-7
CASSLGRDGTYEQYF
TGTGCCAGCAGCTTAGGGAGGGACGGAACCTACGAGCAGTACTTC
>TRBV28|TRBD2|few|TRBJ2-7
CASSPQRAGGREQYF
TGTGCCAGCAGTCCGCAGAGGGCGGGAGGGCGAGAGCAGTACTTC
>TRBV27|-|few|TRBJ2-1
CASSLSSGTPNNEQFF
TGTGCCAGCAGTTTATCGAGTGGGACGCCGAACAATGAGCAGTTCTTC
>TRBV20-1|TRBD2|-|TRBJ2-3
CSAPTSGAADTQYF
TGCAGTGCCCCGACTAGCGGAGCAGCAGATACGCAGTATTTT
>TRBV7-2|-|few|TRBJ2-4
CASSLDPNIQYF
TGTGCCAGCAGCTTAGACCCAAACATTCAGTACTTC
>TRBV5-4|TRBD2|many|TRBJ2-5
CASSLGPGTSPQETQYF
TGTGCCAGCAGCTTGGGTCCCGGGACTAGCCCCCAAGAGACCCAGTACTTC
>TRBV6-1|-|many|TRBJ1-3
CASSLTGNTIYF
TGTGCCAGCAGTTTAACTGGAAACACCATATATTTT
>TRBV5-1|-|many|TRBJ1-5
CASSLGSQGNQPQHF
TGCGCCAGCAGCTTGGGGTCGCAGGGAAATCAGCCCCAGCATTTT
>TRBV20-1|TRBD1|many|TRBJ1-1
CSAAPPDRGGHTEAFF
TGCAGTGCCGCCCCCCCGGACAGGGGAGGGCACACTGAAGCTTTCTTT
>TRBV7-6|-|-|TRBJ2-2
CASSRDKPNTGELFF
TGTGCCAGCAGCCGTGACAAGCCGAACACCGGGGAGCTGTTTTTT
>TRBV28|TRBD1|many|TRBJ2-5
CASSEGARQETQYF
TGTGCCAGCAGTGAGGGGGCGCGGCAAGAGACCCAGTACTTC
>TRBV6-1|TRBD1|many|TRBJ1-5
CASNYRGGNQPQHF
TGTGCCAGCAATTACAGGGGTGGCAATCAGCCCCAGCATTTT
>TRBV9|-|-|TRBJ2-4
CASSVDGVTKNIQYF
TGTGCCAGCAGCGTAGATGGAGTAACCAAAAACATTCAGTACTTC
>TRBV11-2|-|many|TRBJ2-7
CASSLQAFGGGYEQYF
TGTGCCAGCAGCTTACAGGCTTTCGGGGGCGGGTACGAGCAGTACTTC
>TRBV7-3|-|few|TRBJ2-7
CASSMDASSYEQYF
TGTGCCAGCAGCATGGACGCGAGCTCCTACGAGCAGTACTTC